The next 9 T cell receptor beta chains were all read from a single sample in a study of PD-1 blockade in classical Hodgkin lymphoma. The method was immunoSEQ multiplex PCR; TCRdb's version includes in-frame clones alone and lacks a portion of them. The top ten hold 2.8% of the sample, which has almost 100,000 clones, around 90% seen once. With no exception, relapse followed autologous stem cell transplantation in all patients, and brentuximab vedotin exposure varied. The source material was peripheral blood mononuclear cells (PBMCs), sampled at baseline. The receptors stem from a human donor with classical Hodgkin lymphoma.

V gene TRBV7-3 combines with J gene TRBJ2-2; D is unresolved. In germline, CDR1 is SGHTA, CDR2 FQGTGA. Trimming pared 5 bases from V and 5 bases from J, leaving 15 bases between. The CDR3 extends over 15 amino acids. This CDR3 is CASSRHGPDTGELFF. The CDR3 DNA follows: TGTGCCAGCAGCCGGCACGGGCCGGATACCGGGGAGCTGTTTTTT. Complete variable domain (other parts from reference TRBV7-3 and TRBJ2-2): GAGVSQTPSNKVTEKGKYVELRCDPISGHTALYWYRQSLGQGPEFLIYFQGTGAADDSGLPNDRFFAVRPEGSVSTLKIQRTERGDSAVYLCASSRHGPDTGELFFGEGSRLTVL.

This chain's CDR3 is CASSLVGRLLNTEAFF. CDR3 coding DNA: TGCGCCAGCAGCTTGGTAGGTAGGCTGTTGAACACTGAAGCTTTCTTT. V and J are TRBV5-1 and TRBJ1-1; D not resolved. CDR1 and CDR2 (germline): SGHRS, YFSETQ. V dropped 0 bases and J dropped 0 bases, with 12 bases sitting between them. The CDR3 has 16 amino acids.

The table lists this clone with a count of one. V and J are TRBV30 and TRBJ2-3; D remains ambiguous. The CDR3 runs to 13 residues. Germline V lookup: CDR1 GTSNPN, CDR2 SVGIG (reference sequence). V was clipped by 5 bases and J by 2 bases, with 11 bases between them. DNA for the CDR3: TGTGCCTGGGTCCGCAGGTCCACAGATACGCAGTATTTT. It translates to CAWVRRSTDTQYF. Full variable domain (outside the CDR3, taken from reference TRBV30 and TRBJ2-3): SQTIHQWPATLVQPVGSPLSLECTVEGTSNPNLYWYRQAAGRGLQLLFYSVGIGQISSEVPQNLSASRPQDRQFILSSKKLLLSDSGFYLCAWVRRSTDTQYFGPGTRLTVL.

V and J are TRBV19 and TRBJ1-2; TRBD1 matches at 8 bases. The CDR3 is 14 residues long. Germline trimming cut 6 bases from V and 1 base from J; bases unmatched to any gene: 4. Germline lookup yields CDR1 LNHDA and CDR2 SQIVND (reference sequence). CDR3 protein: CASSVDRGNYGYTF. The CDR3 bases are TGTGCCAGTAGCGTCGACAGGGGTAACTATGGCTACACCTTC.

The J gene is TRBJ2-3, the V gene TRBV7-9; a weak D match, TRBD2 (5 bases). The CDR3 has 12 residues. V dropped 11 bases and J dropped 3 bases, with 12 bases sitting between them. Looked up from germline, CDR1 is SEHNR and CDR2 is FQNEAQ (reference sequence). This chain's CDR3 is CAGGLETDTQYF. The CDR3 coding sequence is TGTGCCGGAGGACTGGAAACAGATACGCAGTATTTT.

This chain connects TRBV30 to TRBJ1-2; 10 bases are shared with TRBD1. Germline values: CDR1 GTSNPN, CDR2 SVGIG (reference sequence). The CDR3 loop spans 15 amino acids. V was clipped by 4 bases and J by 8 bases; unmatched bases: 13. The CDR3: CAWIRDRGSLTGYTF. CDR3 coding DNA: TGTGCCTGGATCCGGGACAGGGGAAGCCTAACAGGCTACACCTTC.

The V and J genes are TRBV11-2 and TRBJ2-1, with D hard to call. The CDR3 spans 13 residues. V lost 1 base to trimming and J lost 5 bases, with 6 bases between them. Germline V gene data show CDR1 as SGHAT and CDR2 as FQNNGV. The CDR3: CASSLAGDNEQFF. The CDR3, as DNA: TGTGCCAGCAGCTTAGCGGGTGACAATGAGCAGTTCTTC.

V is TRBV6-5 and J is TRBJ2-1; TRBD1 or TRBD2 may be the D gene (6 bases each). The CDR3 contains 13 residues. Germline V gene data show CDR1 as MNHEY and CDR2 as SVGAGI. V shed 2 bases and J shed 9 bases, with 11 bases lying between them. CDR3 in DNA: TGTGCCAGCAGTTACCTGGGGGGCAGTGAGCAGTTCTTC. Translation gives CASSYLGGSEQFF.

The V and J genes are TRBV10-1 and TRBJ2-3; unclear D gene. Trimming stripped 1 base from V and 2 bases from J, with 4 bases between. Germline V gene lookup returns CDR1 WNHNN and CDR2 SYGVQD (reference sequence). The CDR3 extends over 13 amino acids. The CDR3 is CASSEWFTDTQYF. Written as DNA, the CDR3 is TGCGCCAGCAGTGAGTGGTTCACAGATACGCAGTATTTT.